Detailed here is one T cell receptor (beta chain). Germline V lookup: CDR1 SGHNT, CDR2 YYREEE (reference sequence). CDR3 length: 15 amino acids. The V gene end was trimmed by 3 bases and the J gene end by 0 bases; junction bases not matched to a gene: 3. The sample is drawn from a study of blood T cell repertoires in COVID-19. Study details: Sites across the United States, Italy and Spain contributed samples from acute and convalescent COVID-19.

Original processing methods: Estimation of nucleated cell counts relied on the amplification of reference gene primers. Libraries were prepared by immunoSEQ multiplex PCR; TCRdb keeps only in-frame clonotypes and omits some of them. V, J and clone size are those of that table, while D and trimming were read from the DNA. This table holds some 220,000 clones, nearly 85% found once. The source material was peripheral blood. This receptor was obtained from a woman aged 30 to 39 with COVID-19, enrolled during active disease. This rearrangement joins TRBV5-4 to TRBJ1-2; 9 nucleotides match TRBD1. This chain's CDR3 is CASSWGTGSNYGYTF. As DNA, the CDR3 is TGTGCCAGCAGCTGGGGGACAGGGTCTAACTATGGCTACACCTTC. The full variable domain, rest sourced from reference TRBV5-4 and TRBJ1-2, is ETGVTQSPTHLIKTRGQQVTLRCSSQSGHNTVSWYQQALGQGPQFIFQYYREEENGRGNFPPRFSGLQFPNYSSELNVNALELDDSALYLCASSWGTGSNYGYTFGSGTRLTVV.